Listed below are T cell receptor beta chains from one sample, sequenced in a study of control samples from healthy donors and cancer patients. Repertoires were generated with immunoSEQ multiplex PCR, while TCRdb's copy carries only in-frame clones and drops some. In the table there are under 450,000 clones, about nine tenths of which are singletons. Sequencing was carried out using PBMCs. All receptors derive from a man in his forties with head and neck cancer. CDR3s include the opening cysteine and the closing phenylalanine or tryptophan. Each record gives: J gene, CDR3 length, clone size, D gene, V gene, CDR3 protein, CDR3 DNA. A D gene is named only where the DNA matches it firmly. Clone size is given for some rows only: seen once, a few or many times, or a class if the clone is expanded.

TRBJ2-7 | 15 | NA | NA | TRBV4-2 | CASSQDLLAPYEQYF | TGTGCCAGCAGCCAAGATCTGCTAGCGCCGTACGAGCAGTACTTC
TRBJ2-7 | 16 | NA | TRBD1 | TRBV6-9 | CASSYGGWDRENKQYF | TGTGCCAGCAGTTATGGTGGGTGGGACAGGGAAAACAAGCAGTACTTC
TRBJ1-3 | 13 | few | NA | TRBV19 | CASTLPSGNTIYF | TGTGCCAGTACCCTCCCCTCTGGAAACACCATATATTTT
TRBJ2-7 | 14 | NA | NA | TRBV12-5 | CASVGREGPYEQYF | TGTGCTAGTGTCGGCAGGGAAGGGCCCTACGAGCAGTACTTC
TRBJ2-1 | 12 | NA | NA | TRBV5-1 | CASSLAASAQFF | TGCGCCAGCAGCTTGGCCGCTAGCGCGCAGTTCTTC
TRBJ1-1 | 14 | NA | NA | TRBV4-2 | CASSRDTLNTEAFF | TGTGCCAGCAGCAGAGACACCCTGAACACTGAAGCTTTCTTT
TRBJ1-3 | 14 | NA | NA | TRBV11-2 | CASAKGVTGNTIYF | TGTGCCAGCGCCAAGGGGGTAACTGGAAACACCATATATTTT
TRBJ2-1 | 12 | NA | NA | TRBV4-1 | CASSQGYNEQFF | TGCGCCAGCAGCCAGGGGTATAATGAGCAGTTCTTC
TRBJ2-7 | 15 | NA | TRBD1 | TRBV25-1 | CASSEDAGGSYEQYF | TGTGCCAGCAGTGAGGATGCAGGGGGTAGTTACGAGCAGTACTTC
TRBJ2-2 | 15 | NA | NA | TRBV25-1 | CASSDWRANTGELFF | TGTGCCAGCAGTGACTGGCGGGCGAACACCGGGGAGCTGTTTTTT
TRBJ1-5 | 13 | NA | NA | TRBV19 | CASSPQSNQPQHF | TGTGCCAGTAGTCCCCAGAGCAATCAGCCCCAGCATTTT
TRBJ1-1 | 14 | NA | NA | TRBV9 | CASSVVIANTEAFF | TGTGCCAGCAGCGTAGTTATTGCAAACACTGAAGCTTTCTTT
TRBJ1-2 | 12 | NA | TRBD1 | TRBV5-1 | CARAGGHYGYTF | TGCGCCAGGGCAGGGGGGCACTATGGCTACACCTTC
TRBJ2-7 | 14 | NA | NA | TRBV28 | CASSFALGSYEQYF | TGTGCCAGCAGTTTCGCGCTAGGTTCCTACGAGCAGTACTTC
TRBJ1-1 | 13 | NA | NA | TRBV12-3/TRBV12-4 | CASSPISQGLAFF | TGTGCCAGCAGCCCGATTTCGCAGGGTCTGGCTTTCTTT
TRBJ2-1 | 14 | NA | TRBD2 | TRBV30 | CAWKVAGAVGEQFF | TGTGCCTGGAAGGTCGCGGGAGCAGTGGGTGAGCAGTTCTTC
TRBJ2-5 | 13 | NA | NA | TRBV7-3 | CASSIAGAETQYF | TGTGCCAGCAGCATCGCAGGGGCAGAGACCCAGTACTTC
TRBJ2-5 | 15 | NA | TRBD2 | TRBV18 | CASSPASGSWETQYF | TGTGCCAGCTCACCAGCTAGCGGGAGTTGGGAGACCCAGTACTTC
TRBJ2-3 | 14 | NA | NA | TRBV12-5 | CASARADSTDTQYF | TGTGCTAGTGCCCGAGCGGATAGCACAGATACGCAGTATTTT
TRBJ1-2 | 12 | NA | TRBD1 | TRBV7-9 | CASGQQGIGYTF | TGTGCCAGCGGACAACAGGGGATCGGCTACACCTTC